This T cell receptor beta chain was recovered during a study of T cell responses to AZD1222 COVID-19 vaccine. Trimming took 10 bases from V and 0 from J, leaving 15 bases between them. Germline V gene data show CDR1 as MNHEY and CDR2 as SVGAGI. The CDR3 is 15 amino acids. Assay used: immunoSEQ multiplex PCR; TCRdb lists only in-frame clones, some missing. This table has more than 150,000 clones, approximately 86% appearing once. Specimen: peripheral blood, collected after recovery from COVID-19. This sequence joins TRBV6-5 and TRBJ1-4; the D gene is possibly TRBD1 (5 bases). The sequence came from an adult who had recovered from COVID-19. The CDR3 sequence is CATHGGPATNEKLFF. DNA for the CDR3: TGTGCCACCCACGGGGGACCCGCAACTAATGAAAAACTGTTTTTT.